The next 11 T cell receptor beta chains were all read from a single sample in a study of blood T cell repertoires in COVID-19 (TCRdb year 2020). The library was obtained by the immunoSEQ multiplex PCR assay. As stored in TCRdb, this immuneACCESS dataset retains in-frame rearrangements with V and J assigned. A fraction of the clones does not appear; measured against another copy, unresolved V genes explain less than half of the discrepancy, and the remainder lacks a known reason. The sample contains 100,000 to 150,000 clones, approximately 83% of them found a single time. The ten largest account for roughly 9.7% of the sample. Sequenced material: peripheral blood. The source is a man aged 40-55 years with active or convalescent COVID-19.

This sequence joins TRBV19 and TRBJ1-3; 7 bases map to TRBD1. The CDR3 extends over 14 amino acids. J lost 4 bases, V lost 2 bases, and 2 bases had no gene match. Germline CDR1 and CDR2: LNHDA and SQIVND (reference sequence). The CDR3 here is CASSIRGPGNTIYF. The DNA of the CDR3 is TGTGCCAGTAGTATAAGGGGGCCAGGAAACACCATATATTTT.

The chain links TRBV6-5 to TRBJ2-7; TRBD1 matches at 9 bases. V gave up 3 bases and J gave up 3 bases; unmatched junction bases: 9. This CDR3 is built from 16 residues. CDR1 is MNHEY, CDR2 SVGAGI, per germline. The CDR3, as DNA: TGTGCCAGCAGTTATCTAGGGACAGGGAACATCTACGAGCAGTACTTC. Protein product: CASSYLGTGNIYEQYF.

The V call is TRBV6-5, the J call TRBJ2-5; no firm D call. Germline lookup yields CDR1 MNHEY and CDR2 SVGAGI. The CDR3 runs 13 residues. V shed 4 bases and J shed 5 bases, with 11 bases lying between them. CDR3 nucleotides: TGTGCCAGCAGTTCCACCTTCGGGGAGACCCAGTACTTC. The encoded protein is CASSSTFGETQYF.

V usage is TRBV5-6 and J usage is TRBJ2-7; 10 bases agree with TRBD1. Germline assignment: CDR1 SGHDT and CDR2 YYEEEE. The CDR3 has 15 residues. The ends lost 6 bases at V and 2 bases at J; junction bases unmatched: 8. The CDR3 nucleotides are TGTGCCAGCACCCTCCCCGGGACAGGGGCCTACGAGCAGTACTTC. This translates into CASTLPGTGAYEQYF.

This chain links TRBV11-3 with TRBJ2-7, with 10 bases fitting TRBD1. With V trimmed by 5 bases and J by 4 bases, 17 bases remained unmatched. CDR1 is SGHNT, CDR2 YENEEA, per germline. The CDR3 covers 18 residues. CDR3 DNA sequence: TGTGCCAGCAGCCCCCGAAATCAGACAGGGGGCGATCCTTACGAGCAGTACTTC. The encoded protein is CASSPRNQTGGDPYEQYF.

CDR3 sequence (DNA): TGTGCCAGCAGTTACTCTGTTCCGAGCACCGGGGAGCTGTTTTTT. Translated, it gives CASSYSVPSTGELFF. This chain links TRBV6-5 with TRBJ2-2; the D is unclear. Trimming pared 0 bases from V and 4 bases from J, leaving 9 bases between. The CDR3 sequence is 15 residues long. Per the germline V gene, CDR1 is MNHEY and CDR2 is SVGAGI.

This rearrangement joins TRBV30 to TRBJ2-2; possibly TRBD1 for D (6 bases). Trimming removed 4 bases at V and 3 bases at J, with 12 bases between. This CDR3 is 14 amino acids long. Germline V gives CDR1 GTSNPN, CDR2 SVGIG (reference sequence). The chain's CDR3 is CAWNRDTDTGELFF. CDR3 in DNA: TGTGCCTGGAACCGGGACACCGACACCGGGGAGCTGTTTTTT.

This chain uses TRBV6-5 with TRBJ2-1; the match to TRBD2 covers 15 bases. There are 15 residues in the CDR3. Unmatched junction bases numbered 6, after V lost 5 bases and J lost 10 bases. CDR1 and CDR2 from the germline V gene are MNHEY and SVGAGI. This chain's CDR3 is CASSPRTSGGVEQFF. In nucleotides, the CDR3 is TGTGCCAGCAGTCCCCGGACTAGCGGGGGGGTAGAGCAGTTCTTC.

The J gene is TRBJ2-5, the V gene TRBV18; D is undetermined. Germline-derived CDR1 and CDR2 are KGHSH and LQKENI. The CDR3 has 16 residues. V was trimmed by 2 bases and J by 0 bases, leaving 13 bases between them. This chain's CDR3 is CASSPNSYKYQETQYF. CDR3 nucleotide sequence: TGTGCCAGCTCACCAAACAGTTACAAGTACCAAGAGACCCAGTACTTC.

The chain carries TRBV5-4 and TRBJ1-2; possible D gene TRBD1, 5 bases. Trimming left V 4 bases short and J 4 bases short, with 14 bases between. The CDR3 loop spans 14 amino acids. CDR1 and CDR2 (germline): SGHNT, YYREEE (reference sequence). CDR3 region: CASSLGGGTYGYTF. CDR3 in DNA: TGTGCCAGCAGCCTCGGGGGAGGGACCTATGGCTACACCTTC.

The chain combines TRBV18 with TRBJ2-7; perhaps TRBD2 as D (6 bases). The CDR3 is 13 amino acids. Deletions cut 9 bases from V and 4 bases from J, with 16 bases between. Germline V gene data show CDR1 as KGHSH and CDR2 as LQKENI. DNA of the CDR3: TGTGCCAGTTGCATTGGGGGAGGATACGAGCAGTACTTC. This encodes CASCIGGGYEQYF.